The rows below give T cell receptor beta chains drawn from one sample of a study of cytomegalovirus exposure and HLA in healthy donors. Repertoires were generated with immunoSEQ multiplex PCR, while TCRdb's copy carries only in-frame clones and drops some. Of tens of thousands of clones in the sample, 78% were seen once. The source material was PBMCs. The origin of the receptors is a male donor in good health and CMV-seropositive. CDR3s include the opening cysteine and the closing phenylalanine or tryptophan. D genes are given only for firm matches. Clone size is not always given. Where it is, it says once, few, many or a class for expanded clones.

V	size	J	D	CDR3
TRBV2	NA	TRBJ1-6	TRBD1	CASRGRDSTGALHF
TRBV7-9	once	TRBJ1-6	TRBD1	CASSMGTGSWNSPLHF
TRBV30	NA	TRBJ1-2	TRBD1	CACQTGGLYGYTF
TRBV20-1	NA	TRBJ2-1	NA	CSAEMRNEQFF
TRBV10-3	NA	TRBJ2-1	TRBD1	CAILGTADNEQFF
TRBV6-1	NA	TRBJ1-5	NA	CASVSEGLGNQPQHF
TRBV4-2	few	TRBJ2-7	NA	CASSQGTGGTRPYEQYF
TRBV7-9	NA	TRBJ2-1	NA	CSSSLPGVLRDEQFF
TRBV15	NA	TRBJ2-4	NA	CATSTDWVAGNIQYF
TRBV6-1	NA	TRBJ2-5	NA	CASSEVLTGLETQYF
TRBV9	NA	TRBJ2-7	TRBD1	CASSVARTGGSVEQYF
TRBV6-4	NA	TRBJ2-1	NA	CASSDSVEGGNEQFF
TRBV5-6	medium-sized	TRBJ2-7	TRBD1	CASSLFRTGWYEQYF
TRBV6-5	NA	TRBJ2-7	TRBD2	CASSYSGGGDAYEQYF
TRBV19	once	TRBJ2-7	TRBD2	CASSGTSGSEQYF
TRBV7-9	NA	TRBJ2-5	TRBD1	CASSPGLGTGEREYF
TRBV6-4	NA	TRBJ2-2	TRBD2	CASSASGTTGELFF
TRBV28	NA	TRBJ1-5	NA	CASSSTHKKTLNQPQHF
TRBV5-1	NA	TRBJ2-2	NA	CASSLQGSPGELFF
TRBV7-8	NA	TRBJ1-3	TRBD1	CASSIPGGARGNTIYF
TRBV18	NA	TRBJ2-7	NA	CASSPETGDYYEQYF
TRBV27	once	TRBJ2-7	TRBD1	CASSPRTGLSYEQYF
TRBV10-3	few	TRBJ1-2	NA	CAISEEKTGFFYGYTF
TRBV5-1	NA	TRBJ2-3	TRBD2	CASSKGLAGGGDTQYF
TRBV18	NA	TRBJ2-2	NA	CASSPLLAVTGELFF
TRBV10-3	NA	TRBJ1-5	NA	CATGGRNQPQHF
TRBV5-1	NA	TRBJ1-6	TRBD1	CASSVLTGGLSPLHF
TRBV7-7	NA	TRBJ2-7	NA	CASTILGVYEQYF
TRBV5-4	NA	TRBJ2-5	NA	CASSFVQEETQYF
TRBV7-9	NA	TRBJ2-7	TRBD1	CASSSRTGLEQYF
TRBV5-6	NA	TRBJ1-1	NA	CASSLEQNTEAFF
TRBV5-1	few	TRBJ2-7	NA	CASSFDDSSYYEQYF
TRBV19	NA	TRBJ1-5	NA	CASSIRIGSNQPQHF
TRBV7-8	NA	TRBJ1-5	TRBD1	CASSLRDRGFNQPQHF
TRBV7-2	NA	TRBJ1-2	TRBD1	CASSLGQGDGYTF
TRBV27	NA	TRBJ2-7	NA	CASRTGTYEQYF
TRBV29-1	NA	TRBJ2-1	NA	CSAELRYNEQFF
TRBV5-1	NA	TRBJ2-1	TRBD2	CASSAGLAGGSEQFF
TRBV6-5	few	TRBJ2-1	NA	CASSYESDSGNEQFF
TRBV7-9	NA	TRBJ2-7	NA	CASSSNGYEQYF
TRBV7-6	NA	TRBJ2-1	TRBD2	CASSFIAGGEQFF
TRBV2	few	TRBJ1-1	NA	CASGPGEIGEAFF
TRBV10-3	NA	TRBJ1-6	TRBD1	CAISDGQGWLTLHF
TRBV5-6	NA	TRBJ2-5	NA	CASSRLTTRRETQYF
TRBV18	NA	TRBJ2-7	NA	CASSPPRILGQYEQYF
TRBV9	NA	TRBJ2-3	NA	CASSVWAGRGTDTQYF
TRBV11-2	once	TRBJ2-5	TRBD2	CASTTLAGGQETQYF
TRBV7-9	NA	TRBJ2-1	TRBD2	CASSPRLAGTYNEQFF
TRBV28	NA	TRBJ2-7	TRBD1	CASTSGTGGFEEYF
TRBV28	NA	TRBJ1-1	TRBD1	CASSSKQGYQNTEAFF
TRBV7-8	NA	TRBJ2-7	TRBD2	CASRKEAAGAHYSYEQYF
TRBV5-4	NA	TRBJ2-2	TRBD1	CASSIDRGVTGELFF